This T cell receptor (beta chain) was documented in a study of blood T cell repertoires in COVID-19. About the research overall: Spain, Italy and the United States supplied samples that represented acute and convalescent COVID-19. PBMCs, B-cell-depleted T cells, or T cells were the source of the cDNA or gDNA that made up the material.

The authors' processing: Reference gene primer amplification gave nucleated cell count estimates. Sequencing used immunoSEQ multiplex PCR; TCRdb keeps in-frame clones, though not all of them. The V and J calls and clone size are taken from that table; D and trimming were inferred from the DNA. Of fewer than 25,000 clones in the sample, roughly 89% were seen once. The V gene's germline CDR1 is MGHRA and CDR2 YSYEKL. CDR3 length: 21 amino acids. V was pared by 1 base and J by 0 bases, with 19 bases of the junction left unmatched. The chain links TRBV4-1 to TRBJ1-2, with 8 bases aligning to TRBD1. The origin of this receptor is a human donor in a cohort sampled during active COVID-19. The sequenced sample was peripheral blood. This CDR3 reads CASSQARDRLGSENPNYGYTF. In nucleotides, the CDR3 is TGCGCCAGCAGCCAAGCCCGGGACAGGTTAGGTAGCGAAAACCCTAACTATGGCTACACCTTC.